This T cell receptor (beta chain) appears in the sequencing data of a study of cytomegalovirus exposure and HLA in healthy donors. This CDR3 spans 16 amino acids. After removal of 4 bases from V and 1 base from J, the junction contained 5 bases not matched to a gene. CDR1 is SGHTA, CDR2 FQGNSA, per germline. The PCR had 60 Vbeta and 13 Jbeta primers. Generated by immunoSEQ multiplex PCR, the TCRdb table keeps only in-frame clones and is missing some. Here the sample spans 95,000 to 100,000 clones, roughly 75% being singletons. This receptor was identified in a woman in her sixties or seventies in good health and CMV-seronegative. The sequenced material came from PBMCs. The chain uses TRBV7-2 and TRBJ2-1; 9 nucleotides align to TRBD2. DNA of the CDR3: TGTGCCAGCAGCTCGTTCAGCGGGAGGTCCTACAATGAGCAGTTCTTC. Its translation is CASSSFSGRSYNEQFF.